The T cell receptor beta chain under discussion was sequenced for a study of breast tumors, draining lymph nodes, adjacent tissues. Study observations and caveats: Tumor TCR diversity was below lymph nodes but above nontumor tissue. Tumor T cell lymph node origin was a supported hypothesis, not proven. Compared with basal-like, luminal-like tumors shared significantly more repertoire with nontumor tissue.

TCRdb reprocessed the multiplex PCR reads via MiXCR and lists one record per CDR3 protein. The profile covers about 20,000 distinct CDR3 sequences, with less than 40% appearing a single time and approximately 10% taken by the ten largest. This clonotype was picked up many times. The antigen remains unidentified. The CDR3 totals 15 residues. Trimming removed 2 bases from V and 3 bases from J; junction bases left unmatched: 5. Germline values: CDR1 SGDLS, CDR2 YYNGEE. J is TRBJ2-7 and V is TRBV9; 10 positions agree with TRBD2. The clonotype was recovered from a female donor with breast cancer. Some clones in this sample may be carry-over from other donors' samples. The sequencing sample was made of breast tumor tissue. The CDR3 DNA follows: TGTGCCAGCAGCGTGGGGACTAGCGCCCACTACGAGCAGTACTTC. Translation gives CASSVGTSAHYEQYF.